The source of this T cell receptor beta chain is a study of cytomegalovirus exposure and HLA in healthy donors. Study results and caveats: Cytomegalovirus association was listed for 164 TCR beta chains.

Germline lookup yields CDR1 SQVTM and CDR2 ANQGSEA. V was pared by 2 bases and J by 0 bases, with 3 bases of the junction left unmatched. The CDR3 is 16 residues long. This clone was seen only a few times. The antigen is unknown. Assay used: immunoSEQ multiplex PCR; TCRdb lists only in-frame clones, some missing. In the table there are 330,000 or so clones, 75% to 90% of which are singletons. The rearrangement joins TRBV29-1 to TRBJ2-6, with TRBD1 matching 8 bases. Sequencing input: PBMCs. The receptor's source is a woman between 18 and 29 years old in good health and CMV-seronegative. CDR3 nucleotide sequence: TGCAGCGTTGAAACAGGGGGACCCTCTGGGGCCAACGTCCTGACTTTC. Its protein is CSVETGGPSGANVLTF.